The 11 T cell receptor beta chains below come from one sample, sequenced in a study of blood T cells in healthy people across ages. A second PCR, run for about 6 to 12 cycles, used a sample-barcoded 5' primer plus a J-beta primer mix. Each CDR3 protein is one row after TCRdb ran MiXCR on the 5' RACE reads. The sample yields about 560,000 distinct CDR3 sequences, about 27% seen once. These same records also appear under a second study, on T cells of mothers and their children.

The sequenced sample was blood. All receptors come from a boy aged 2 to 10 in good health.

This clonotype turned up a few times. The CDR3 DNA follows: TGTGCCAGTGGCAAATTGGACAGGAATCAGCCCCAGCATTTT. It translates to CASGKLDRNQPQHF. The rearrangement joins TRBV19 to TRBJ1-5; TRBD1 matches 7 bases. J lost 4 bases, V lost 8 bases, and 8 bases had no gene match. Germline loops: CDR1 LNHDA, CDR2 SQIVND (reference sequence). The CDR3 is made up of 14 amino acids.

Only a few counts were recorded for this clonotype. The chain joins TRBV6-2 or TRBV6-3 to TRBJ2-5, with D perhaps being TRBD1 or TRBD2 (5 bases each). V was pared by 3 bases and J by 3 bases, with 14 bases between. The CDR3 runs 15 residues. CDR1 and CDR2 from the germline V gene are MNHEY and SVGEGT. The CDR3 bases are TGTGCCAGCAGTTATCTGAGGGGCAGGGAAGAGACCCAGTACTTC. This codes for CASSYLRGREETQYF.

The chain joins TRBV7-9 to TRBJ2-7, with 8 bases that match TRBD2. The V gene end was trimmed by 3 bases and the J gene end by 4 bases; junction bases not matched to a gene: 2. The V gene's germline CDR1 is SEHNR and CDR2 FQNEAQ (reference sequence). The CDR3 is 13 residues long. As DNA, the CDR3 is TGTGCCAGCAGCTTTATAGCGGGGTACGAGCAGTACTTC. Amino acid sequence: CASSFIAGYEQYF.

This clonotype came up a few times. The chain links TRBV5-1 to TRBJ2-4, with TRBD2 as a possible D gene (6 bases). Germline V gene lookup returns CDR1 SGHRS and CDR2 YFSETQ. The germline V and J ends were trimmed by 2 bases and 5 bases, with 20 bases remaining between them. This CDR3 is built from 17 residues. The CDR3 spells CASSLTFRRRAENIQYF. Written as DNA, the CDR3 is TGCGCCAGCAGCTTAACGTTCCGACGGAGGGCGGAAAACATTCAGTACTTC.

The chain joins TRBV20-1 to TRBJ2-3, with TRBD1 identical over 9 bases. The length of the CDR3 is 14 residues. The V segment lost 2 bases and the J segment 3 bases; nucleotides outside the gene matches: 3. Germline CDR1 DFQATT, CDR2 SNEGSKA (reference sequence). The CDR3 reads CSARIQGATDTQYF. The CDR3 region has the DNA TGCAGTGCTAGAATACAGGGGGCGACAGATACGCAGTATTTT.

The CDR3 nucleotides are TGTGCCATCAATCATCCGGGACGGGAGACCCAGTACTTC. Its translation: CAINHPGRETQYF. The chain couples TRBV10-3 to TRBJ2-5, with D possibly called TRBD1 or TRBD2 (5 bases each). Trimming took off 7 bases at V and 5 bases at J, with 14 bases between the two ends. The CDR3 covers 13 residues. CDR1 and CDR2 (germline): ENHRY, SYGVKD.

This clonotype has just a few counts. This chain connects TRBV7-2 to TRBJ2-4; D gene uncertain. The CDR3 has 11 amino acids. The germline CDR1 and CDR2 sequences are SGHTA and FQGNSA. The V gene lost 7 bases and the J gene lost 8 bases, with 9 bases spanning the gap. The CDR3 region is CASTSTYIQYF. CDR3 coding DNA: TGTGCCAGCACCTCGACCTACATTCAGTACTTC.

The CDR3 reads CASRGTGFNEQFF. The CDR3 region has the DNA TGTGCCAGCAGGGGGACAGGGTTCAATGAGCAGTTCTTC. This rearrangement joins TRBV6-5 to TRBJ2-5; 9 nucleotides agree with TRBD1. The J call may be wrong; the DNA end is better matched by TRBJ2-1. Per germline, CDR1 MNHEY and CDR2 SVGAGI. The CDR3 has 13 residues.

This sequence joins TRBV6-5 and TRBJ2-7, with TRBD2 as a possible D gene (5 bases). This CDR3 comprises 13 residues. Trimming stripped 6 bases from V and 3 bases from J, with 12 bases between. The germline CDR1 and CDR2 sequences are MNHEY and SVGAGI. DNA for the CDR3: TGTGCCAGCAGGACTACTAGGAGCTACGAGCAGTACTTC. This codes for CASRTTRSYEQYF.

Many counts were recorded for this clonotype. The V gene is TRBV7-2, the J gene TRBJ2-3; D possibly matches TRBD1 or TRBD2 (6 bases each). The CDR3 extends over 13 amino acids. V lost 1 base, J lost 9 bases, and 11 bases lay in between. Germline V gene lookup returns CDR1 SGHTA and CDR2 FQGNSA. The DNA of the CDR3 is TGTGCCAGCAGCTTAGGAGGGGGGCAGACGCAGTATTTT. It translates to CASSLGGGQTQYF.

This clonotype was observed many times. The rearrangement uses TRBV24-1 and TRBJ2-1; maybe TRBD1 (6 bases). The J call could be wrong; TRBJ2-5 is a better fit for the DNA end. Germline CDR1 KGHDR, CDR2 SFDVKD. The CDR3 is 12 residues long. DNA for the CDR3: TGTGCCACCAGTGACCATCAGGGGCCCCAGTACTTC. Translating gives CATSDHQGPQYF.